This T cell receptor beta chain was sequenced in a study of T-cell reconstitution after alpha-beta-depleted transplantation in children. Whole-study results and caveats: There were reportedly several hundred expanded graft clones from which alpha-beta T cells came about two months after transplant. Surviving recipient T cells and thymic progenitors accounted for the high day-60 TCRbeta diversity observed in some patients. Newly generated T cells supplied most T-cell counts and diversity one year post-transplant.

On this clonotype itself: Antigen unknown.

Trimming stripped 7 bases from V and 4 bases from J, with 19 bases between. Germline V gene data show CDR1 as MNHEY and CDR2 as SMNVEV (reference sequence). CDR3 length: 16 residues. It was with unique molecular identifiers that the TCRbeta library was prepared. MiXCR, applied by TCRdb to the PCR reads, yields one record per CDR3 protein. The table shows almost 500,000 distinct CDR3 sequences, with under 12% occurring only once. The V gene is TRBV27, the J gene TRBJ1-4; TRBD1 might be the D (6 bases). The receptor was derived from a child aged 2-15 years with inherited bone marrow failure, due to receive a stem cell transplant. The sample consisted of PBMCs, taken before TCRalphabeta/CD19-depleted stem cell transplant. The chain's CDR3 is CASTWRRTASNEKLFF. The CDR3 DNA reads TGTGCCAGCACCTGGCGCCGGACAGCAAGTAATGAAAAACTGTTTTTT.